One and the same sample provided the 19 T cell receptor beta chains below, sequenced in a study of T cells in localized non-small cell lung cancer. The protocol was immunoSEQ multiplex PCR, while the TCRdb copy is restricted to in-frame clones and leaves out a portion. This sample has approximately 3,000 clones; around 24% occur once, and the top ten carry 14%. The input for sequencing was normal lung tissue next to the tumor, taken before any cancer treatment. The receptor source for this set is a man aged 35-75 years with stage III squamous cell lung carcinoma.

This clone was seen a few times. This chain joins TRBV11-3 and TRBJ2-6, with D possibly called TRBD1 or TRBD2 (5 bases each). Trimming cost V 3 bases and J 0 bases, with 12 bases left between them. The CDR3 has 17 residues. Germline lookup yields CDR1 SGHNT and CDR2 YENEEA. DNA for the CDR3: TGTGCCAGCAGCTTGGGGGTAGGGTACTCTGGGGCCAACGTCCTGACTTTC. As protein: CASSLGVGYSGANVLTF.

This clone was seen at least ten times. The chain combines TRBV11-3 with TRBJ1-6; D is ambiguous. Germline values: CDR1 SGHNT, CDR2 YENEEA. The CDR3 consists of 14 residues. Trimming stripped 6 bases from V and 7 bases from J, with 13 bases between. The CDR3 DNA follows: TGTGCCAGCAGTGACGGGGTAGGGAATTCACCCCTCCACTTT. As protein: CASSDGVGNSPLHF.

This chain joins TRBV6-8 and TRBJ1-6; unclear D gene. There are 15 residues in the CDR3. The germline V gene encodes CDR1 MNHGY and CDR2 SAAAGT. With 10 bases removed from V and 10 bases from J, the gap between germline ends came to 23 bases. This CDR3 is CAIRKGGSEYSPLHF. In DNA form, the CDR3 reads TGTGCCATCAGAAAGGGTGGAAGTGAATACTCACCCCTCCACTTT.

V is TRBV28 and J is TRBJ2-1; 8 nucleotides agree with TRBD1. CDR3 length: 14 residues. V dropped 6 bases and J dropped 10; count of bases not matched to a gene: 11. Germline V lookup: CDR1 MDHEN, CDR2 SYDVKM. The CDR3 sequence: CASSIGTGRREQFF. In DNA, the CDR3 is TGTGCCAGCAGCATAGGGACAGGCCGACGGGAGCAGTTCTTC.

The V gene is TRBV5-1, the J gene TRBJ1-1; a weak D match, TRBD1 (6 bases). This CDR3 is 14 amino acids long. The germline V gene has CDR1 SGHRS and CDR2 YFSETQ. V gave up 0 bases and J gave up 2 bases, with 8 bases separating them. The CDR3 DNA reads TGCGCCAGCAGCTTGGGGACAGCCAACACTGAAGCTTTCTTT. This codes for CASSLGTANTEAFF.

In this sample, this clone turned up a few times. In DNA, the CDR3 is TGTGCCAGCAGCCTTCTCGGGGGGGACGAGCAGTTCTTC. Amino acid sequence: CASSLLGGDEQFF. The gene calls are TRBV9 and TRBJ2-1, with 8 bases aligning to TRBD2. The CDR3 extends over 13 amino acids. With V trimmed by 4 bases and J by 10 bases, 7 bases remained unmatched. The V gene's germline CDR1 is SGDLS and CDR2 YYNGEE.

This chain connects TRBV19 to TRBJ1-1; D gene uncertain. This CDR3 region has 12 residues. CDR1 LNHDA and CDR2 SQIVND come from the germline V gene (reference sequence). The V and J ends lost 6 bases and 4 bases respectively, with 9 bases between them. The CDR3, as DNA: TGTGCCAGTAGCCCAAAGGTCACTGAAGCTTTCTTT. Protein sequence: CASSPKVTEAFF.

In its sample, this clone was seen a few times. This chain links TRBV11-3 with TRBJ1-2; 9 nucleotides match TRBD1. The CDR3 sequence is 14 residues long. The V and J ends lost 6 bases and 8 bases, in that order; junction bases with no gene match: 10. The germline CDR1 and CDR2 sequences are SGHNT and YENEEA. The CDR3: CASSLIGTGQGYTF. Here the CDR3 DNA reads TGTGCCAGCAGTTTGATAGGGACAGGGCAAGGCTACACCTTC.

This clone was seen a handful of times. The chain carries TRBV10-3 and TRBJ2-7; TRBD2 is a possible D gene (5 bases). The CDR3 is made up of 13 amino acids. Trimming stripped 2 bases from V and 3 bases from J, with 8 bases between. Germline V gene sequence: CDR1 ENHRY, CDR2 SYGVKD. The CDR3 loop reads CAISEGLDYEQYV. CDR3 DNA sequence: TGTGCCATCAGTGAGGGACTCGACTACGAGCAGTACGTC.

The chain recombines TRBV5-1 with TRBJ2-3, with 13 bases matching TRBD2. The CDR3 contains 16 residues. Losses at the gene ends were 6 bases for V and 2 bases for J; bases not matched to a gene: 6. Looked up from germline, CDR1 is SGHRS and CDR2 is YFSETQ. The CDR3 nucleotides are TGCGCCAGCAAGACTAGCGGGGGGCAGCCCACAGATACGCAGTATTTT. Translation gives CASKTSGGQPTDTQYF. The complete variable domain, with remaining parts taken from reference TRBV5-1 and TRBJ2-3, reads KAGVTQTPRYLIKTRGQQVTLSCSPISGHRSVSWYQQTPGQGLQFLFEYFSETQRNKGNFPGRFSGRQFSNSRSEMNVSTLELGDSALYLCASKTSGGQPTDTQYFGPGTRLTVL.

This clone showed up just a few times. J is TRBJ2-1 and V is TRBV19; the match to TRBD2 covers 13 bases. The CDR3 sequence is 15 residues long. Per the germline V gene, CDR1 is LNHDA and CDR2 is SQIVND (reference sequence). V lost 5 bases, J lost 6 bases, and 4 bases stayed unmatched. Here the CDR3 reads CASSWTSGGLNEQFF. For the CDR3, the DNA is TGTGCCAGTAGTTGGACTAGCGGGGGCCTCAATGAGCAGTTCTTC.

A few counts support this clone. J is TRBJ1-2 and V is TRBV11-3; TRBD1 might be the D (6 bases). This CDR3 has 15 residues. V shed 1 base and J shed 1 base, with 10 bases lying between them. Germline CDR1 and CDR2: SGHNT and YENEEA. The DNA for the CDR3 is TGTGCCAGCAGCTTAGGACCGGACAGTAACTATGGCTACACCTTC. Encoded protein: CASSLGPDSNYGYTF.

In this sample, this clone turned up a few times. J is TRBJ2-1 and V is TRBV7-1; D is perhaps TRBD1 or TRBD2 (5 bases each). TRBV7-1 counts as an open reading frame of uncertain function. The CDR3 spans 13 residues. V was trimmed by 3 bases and J by 9 bases, leaving 12 bases between them. DNA for the CDR3: TGTGCCAGCAGCTCCGAGGGGCAGGGTGAGCAGTTCTTC. The encoded protein is CASSSEGQGEQFF.

The chain recombines TRBV19 with TRBJ1-2; D gene unclear. CDR3 length equals 13 residues. V was cut by 5 bases and J by 4 bases, with 11 bases left in between. Germline CDR1 and CDR2: LNHDA and SQIVND (reference sequence). This CDR3 reads CASSVEWGYGYTF. CDR3 DNA sequence: TGTGCCAGTAGTGTCGAATGGGGCTATGGCTACACCTTC.

V usage is TRBV19 and J usage is TRBJ1-1; the match to TRBD1 covers 8 bases. Germline lookup yields CDR1 LNHDA and CDR2 SQIVND (reference sequence). The CDR3 spans 18 residues. V shed 1 base, J shed 1 base, and the junction held 11 bases outside the gene matches. CDR3 sequence reads: CASSIAGTGLLGNTEAFF. As DNA, the CDR3 is TGTGCCAGTAGTATAGCCGGGACAGGTCTTTTGGGGAACACTGAAGCTTTCTTT.

This clone was detected only a few times. This sequence joins TRBV11-3 and TRBJ2-1; the match to TRBD2 covers 9 bases. Germline CDR1 and CDR2: SGHNT and YENEEA. The CDR3 is made up of 15 amino acids. J gave up 6 bases and V 2 bases, and 5 bases lay outside the gene matches. CDR3 in amino acids: CASSLRRGGLNEQFF. DNA of the CDR3: TGTGCCAGCAGCTTACGGCGGGGGGGCCTCAATGAGCAGTTCTTC.

This clone showed up just a few times. The J gene is TRBJ2-5, the V gene TRBV11-3, with 8 bases aligning to TRBD1. Per the germline V gene, CDR1 is SGHNT and CDR2 is YENEEA. V gave up 8 bases and J gave up 5 bases; unmatched junction bases: 10. The CDR3 has 14 amino acids. The CDR3, as DNA: TGTGCCAGCCGAGACAGGGGATGGGCCGAGACCCAGTACTTC. This translates into CASRDRGWAETQYF.

In this sample, this clone is medium-sized (0.01 to 0.1%). At one boundary the junction diverges from the germline segment, which might be a read error. The chain couples TRBV6-8 to TRBJ2-3; 9 bases are a match to TRBD2. From germline, CDR1 is MNHGY and CDR2 SAAAGT. The length of the CDR3 is 15 residues. The CDR3 nucleotides are TGTGCCAGCAGTTTCCCAGCGGGGGGCACGGATACGCAGTATTTT. It encodes CASSFPAGGTDTQYF.

The rearrangement links TRBV19 to TRBJ2-7; 7 bases are a match to TRBD2. J gave up 7 bases and V 7 bases, and 10 bases lay outside the gene matches. This CDR3 has 13 amino acids. Per the germline V gene, CDR1 is LNHDA and CDR2 is SQIVND (reference sequence). CDR3 DNA: TGTGCCAGTATGGCGAGCGGGGCTTGGGAGCAGTACTTC. This sequence encodes CASMASGAWEQYF.